A single T cell receptor (beta chain) is shown here with its context. The antigen remains undetermined. This record comes from a study of vaccination effects on CD4 cells after COVID-19. Germline lookup yields CDR1 SQVTM and CDR2 ANQGSEA. CDR3 length: 15 amino acids. V was shortened by 7 bases and J by 2 bases, with 20 bases between the two germline ends. Within the ViraFEST assay, antigen-specific CD4+ T cells underwent expansion with viral peptide pools prior to sequencing. At the end of 9 to 11 days of culture, CD4+ T cells were isolated. Between March and December 2020, the person had a SARS-CoV-2 infection that PCR confirmed. The data were produced by immunoSEQ multiplex PCR, yet TCRdb's version contains in-frame clones alone and is incomplete. The data show roughly 45,000 clones, approximately 70% seen once.

This specimen was CD4+ T cells from PBMCs cultured with a peptide pool, taken before COVID-19 vaccination. The rearrangement links TRBV29-1 to TRBJ1-1, with D possibly matching TRBD1 (6 bases). The clonotype was recovered from a human donor who had a prior SARS-CoV-2 infection. This chain's CDR3 is CSAGGQDGGNTEAFF. DNA for the CDR3: TGCAGCGCTGGGGGGCAGGACGGAGGAAACACTGAAGCTTTCTTT.